One sample yielded the 25 T cell receptor beta chains listed below, sequenced in a study of radiation and T cells in renal cell carcinoma. Time point meaning: blood 4 weeks post-SBRT, at nephrectomy. Documented treatment: 15 Gy SBRT to primary tumor, nephrectomy 4 weeks later. Method: immunoSEQ multiplex PCR; TCRdb's copy keeps in-frame clones and lacks some. The sample lists around 81,000 clones, just under 85% occurring once. Sample: blood, taken from a patient whose treatment included radiotherapy and nephrectomy. The origin of the receptors is a man in his forties or fifties with renal cell carcinoma.

J is TRBJ1-5 and V is TRBV19; D perhaps matches TRBD1 (5 bases). The CDR3 totals 14 residues. Germline CDR1 reads LNHDA; CDR2 reads SQIVND (reference sequence). V lost 6 bases and J 2 bases, leaving 11 bases between the germline ends. CDR3 amino acids: CASSGPGGNQPQHF. For the CDR3, the DNA is TGTGCCAGTAGCGGGCCGGGGGGCAATCAGCCCCAGCATTTT.

The chain carries TRBV30 and TRBJ1-2, with D possibly TRBD1 on 6 matching bases. The CDR3 contains 12 residues. CDR1 and CDR2 (germline): GTSNPN, SVGIG (reference sequence). Between the trimmed V and J ends, which lost 5 bases and 4 bases, there was a span of 11 bases. The CDR3 protein is CAWGGSPYGYTF. The CDR3 coding sequence is TGTGCCTGGGGGGGCAGCCCCTATGGCTACACCTTC.

The V call is TRBV4-3, the J call TRBJ1-3; TRBD1 matches 7 bases. Germline V gives CDR1 LGHNA, CDR2 YSLEER. Trimming at V came to 2 bases and at J to 0 bases, leaving 4 bases not matched to a gene. CDR3 length equals 16 residues. CDR3 region: CASSQTGQSSGNTIYF. The CDR3 coding sequence is TGCGCCAGCAGCCAAACGGGACAGAGCTCTGGAAACACCATATATTTT.

V and J are TRBV9 and TRBJ2-7; D is possibly TRBD2 (5 bases). The CDR3 runs 13 residues. Germline loops: CDR1 SGDLS, CDR2 YYNGEE. The V end was cut by 2 bases, the J end by 5 bases, with 11 bases between. For the CDR3, the DNA is TGTGCCAGCAGCGTCCAAGGAGGAGACGAGCAGTACTTC. This translates into CASSVQGGDEQYF.

This clone was counted between two and nine times. The rearrangement links TRBV27 to TRBJ2-2; D is unresolved. Trimming took 3 bases from V and 8 from J, leaving 4 bases between them. The CDR3 is made up of 11 amino acids. CDR1 is MNHEY and CDR2 is SMNVEV in the germline V gene (reference sequence). This CDR3 is CASSFAGELFF. As DNA, the CDR3 is TGTGCCAGCAGTTTTGCAGGGGAGCTGTTTTTT.

The gene calls are TRBV9 and TRBJ2-3, with D possibly called TRBD1 or TRBD2 (6 bases each). The germline CDR1 and CDR2 sequences are SGDLS and YYNGEE. V was shortened by 7 bases and J by 2 bases, with 17 bases between the two germline ends. The CDR3 contains 15 residues. The CDR3 sequence is CASCSEGGFTDTQYF. The DNA of the CDR3 is TGTGCCAGCTGCTCAGAGGGGGGATTCACAGATACGCAGTATTTT.

The J gene is TRBJ2-3, the V gene TRBV4-1, with TRBD1 matching 10 bases. The CDR3 covers 15 residues. Germline assignment: CDR1 MGHRA and CDR2 YSYEKL. The J segment lost 6 bases and the V segment lost 7 bases, leaving 10 bases of the junction unmatched. CDR3 bases: TGCGCCAGCACGCCCGGGACAGGGGCGGGGGATACGCAGTATTTT. It codes for CASTPGTGAGDTQYF.

This clone was picked up one time. This chain links TRBV6-4 with TRBJ2-7; 7 nucleotides align to TRBD2. The CDR3 is made up of 17 amino acids. CDR1 and CDR2 (germline): MRHNA, SNTAGT. The V gene end was trimmed by 8 bases and the J gene end by 6 bases; junction bases not matched to a gene: 22. The CDR3 DNA sequence: TGTGCCAGCCGGTGGGGCGGGGGATTTATTCCCGAGAGCGAGCAGTACTTC. This sequence encodes CASRWGGGFIPESEQYF.

The rearrangement links TRBV7-8 to TRBJ1-6, with 10 bases that match TRBD1. J lost 7 bases, V lost 8 bases, and 2 bases had no gene match. The V gene's germline CDR1 is SGHVS and CDR2 FQNEAQ. This CDR3 comprises 13 residues. CDR3 sequence: CASGGQGNSPLHF. CDR3 nucleotides: TGTGCCAGCGGGGGACAGGGGAATTCACCCCTCCACTTT.

This chain joins TRBV5-1 and TRBJ2-7; 7 positions match TRBD1. CDR3 size: 15 residues. J was trimmed by 3 bases and V by 3 bases; bases with no gene match: 9. Germline CDR1 reads SGHRS; CDR2 reads YFSETQ. The CDR3 loop reads CASSSTGVSLYEQYF. CDR3 bases: TGCGCCAGCAGCTCAACAGGGGTATCACTCTACGAGCAGTACTTC.

The chain joins TRBV10-3 to TRBJ1-4; D is perhaps TRBD1 (5 bases). Germline lookup yields CDR1 ENHRY and CDR2 SYGVKD. The CDR3 contains 13 residues. Between the trimmed V and J ends, which lost 6 bases and 8 bases, there was a span of 13 bases. CDR3 nucleotides: TGTGCCATCAGGGAAGGGGTAGGGGAAAAACTGTTTTTT. Translated: CAIREGVGEKLFF.

The chain links TRBV10-1 to TRBJ2-2; a possible D gene is TRBD2 (5 bases). The germline V gene encodes CDR1 WNHNN and CDR2 SYGVQD (reference sequence). Trimming left V 0 bases short and J 3 bases short, with 14 bases between. This CDR3 has 17 residues. The CDR3: CASSESGAPRHTGELFF. The CDR3 DNA reads TGCGCCAGCAGTGAGTCGGGAGCGCCTAGACACACCGGGGAGCTGTTTTTT.

The rearrangement links TRBV27 to TRBJ2-3; unclear D gene. Trimming cost V 2 bases and J 6 bases, with 15 bases left between them. The V gene's germline CDR1 is MNHEY and CDR2 SMNVEV (reference sequence). CDR3 size: 15 residues. The CDR3 region is CASSLQAGFADTQYF. CDR3 sequence (DNA): TGTGCCAGCAGTTTACAGGCAGGCTTCGCGGATACGCAGTATTTT.

The rearrangement uses TRBV11-2 and TRBJ2-7; weak D call: TRBD1 (5 bases). Germline V CDR1 and CDR2: SGHAT, FQNNGV. This CDR3 region has 15 residues. Deletions cut 3 bases from V and 2 bases from J, with 14 bases between. CDR3 in DNA: TGTGCCAGCAGCTTGCGGCGACAGCCAACCTACGAGCAGTACTTC. Protein product: CASSLRRQPTYEQYF.

The chain is built from TRBV27 and TRBJ1-2; TRBD1 agrees at 7 bases. The CDR3 spans 15 residues. Trimming at V came to 4 bases and at J to 4 bases, leaving 9 bases not matched to a gene. Germline V gives CDR1 MNHEY, CDR2 SMNVEV (reference sequence). The CDR3 here is CASSSLTGTSYGYTF. CDR3 nucleotides: TGTGCCAGCAGTTCATTGACAGGGACGAGCTATGGCTACACCTTC.

V usage is TRBV7-2 and J usage is TRBJ2-1, with 10 bases lining up with TRBD2. The CDR3 is 16 amino acids. In germline, CDR1 is SGHTA, CDR2 FQGNSA. Trimming at V came to 1 base and at J to 15 bases, leaving 15 bases not matched to a gene. CDR3 nucleotide sequence: TGTGCCAGCAGCTTAGTCTTTGCTAGCGGGGGCCCATCGCCGTTCTTC. It is translated as CASSLVFASGGPSPFF.

The chain joins TRBV11-2 to TRBJ2-3; D is unresolved. Germline-derived CDR1 and CDR2 are SGHAT and FQNNGV. The CDR3 has 15 residues. Trimming shortened V by 1 base and J by 2 bases, and 10 bases separated the two germline ends. The CDR3, as DNA: TGTGCCAGCAGCTTAGGACGTCAGGTCACAGATACGCAGTATTTT. Its translation: CASSLGRQVTDTQYF.

The V gene is TRBV5-1, the J gene TRBJ2-7, with D tentatively TRBD2 (5 bases). The germline gives CDR1 SGHRS, CDR2 YFSETQ. The CDR3 is 15 amino acids. With 4 bases removed from V and 2 bases from J, the gap between germline ends came to 16 bases. Written as DNA, the CDR3 is TGCGCCAGCAGCGAAAAAGGGAGCCCGACCTACGAGCAGTACTTC. Its translation is CASSEKGSPTYEQYF.

The chain has TRBV11-2 and TRBJ1-2, with D maybe TRBD1 (6 bases). V dropped 5 bases and J dropped 0 bases, with 13 bases sitting between them. The CDR3 is 15 residues long. CDR1 is SGHAT, CDR2 FQNNGV, per germline. This CDR3 is CASSKGQHSNYGYTF. CDR3 bases: TGTGCCAGCAGCAAAGGACAGCACTCTAACTATGGCTACACCTTC.

The DNA for the CDR3 is TGTGCCATCAGTGAGTCACTCGGGGGCTACACCTTC. Protein: CAISESLGGYTF. V and J are TRBV10-3 and TRBJ1-2, with D hard to call. This CDR3 comprises 12 residues. The germline V gene has CDR1 ENHRY and CDR2 SYGVKD. Trimming removed 0 bases from V and 8 bases from J, with 7 bases in between.

This clone was counted a few times. For the CDR3, the DNA is TGTGCCAGCAGTTTACAGGGGGCCCATGGCTACACCTTC. Its translation is CASSLQGAHGYTF. The chain links TRBV27 to TRBJ1-2, with TRBD1 matching over 8 bases. The germline CDR1 and CDR2 sequences are MNHEY and SMNVEV (reference sequence). V lost 2 bases, J lost 6 bases, and 2 bases stayed unmatched. The CDR3 has 13 amino acids.

The chain carries TRBV30 and TRBJ2-7; 13 positions match TRBD2. The CDR3 sequence is 16 residues long. The J segment lost 3 bases and the V segment lost 2 bases, leaving 7 bases of the junction unmatched. Germline CDR1 reads GTSNPN; CDR2 reads SVGIG (reference sequence). The CDR3 DNA reads as TGTGCCTGGAGTTCTCCTGGACTAGCGGGAGTCTACGAGCAGTACTTC. Translation: CAWSSPGLAGVYEQYF.

This clone was seen a handful of times. The chain carries TRBV5-1 and TRBJ2-1; 8 positions match TRBD2. V was pared by 5 bases and J by 7 bases, with 11 bases of the junction left unmatched. From germline, CDR1 is SGHRS and CDR2 YFSETQ. There are 15 residues in the CDR3. This CDR3 is CASRLFPGGQNEQFF. The CDR3 bases are TGCGCCAGCAGACTTTTCCCGGGGGGGCAGAATGAGCAGTTCTTC.

The chain uses TRBV5-4 and TRBJ1-1, with no clear D. This CDR3 contains 13 residues. CDR1 and CDR2 from the germline V gene are SGHNT and YYREEE (reference sequence). V was clipped by 4 bases and J by 4 bases, with 11 bases between them. CDR3 in amino acids: CASSPDGPTEAFF. DNA of the CDR3: TGTGCCAGCAGCCCAGACGGTCCCACTGAAGCTTTCTTT.

The chain joins TRBV30 to TRBJ1-1; D possibly corresponds to TRBD1 (5 bases). Trimming took off 0 bases at V and 7 bases at J, with 12 bases between the two ends. The CDR3 runs 13 residues. Germline V CDR1 and CDR2: GTSNPN, SVGIG (reference sequence). The CDR3 protein is CAWSVGVAVEAFF. CDR3 nucleotides: TGTGCCTGGAGTGTAGGGGTTGCGGTTGAAGCTTTCTTT.